These 7 T cell receptor beta chains were sequenced from one sample in a study of identifying expanded T cells in peripheral blood. TCRdb's copy holds only in-frame clones and misses some; the assay was immunoSEQ multiplex PCR. Counted here are 80,000 to 95,000 clones, more than 70% occurring once; the ten biggest clones make up 4% to 4.5%. Sequences were obtained from blood. The receptors stem from a person between 18 and 70 years old in good health.

This clone showed up just once. The J gene is TRBJ1-5, the V gene TRBV28, with TRBD1 identical over 8 bases. Trimming took 6 bases from V and 3 from J; bases not matched to a gene: 4. The CDR3 consists of 14 residues. Per germline, CDR1 MDHEN and CDR2 SYDVKM. CDR3 coding DNA: TGTGCCAGCAGAACAGGGGGGTTCAATCAGCCCCAGCATTTT. It specifies CASRTGGFNQPQHF. The variable domain in full, completed from reference TRBV28 and TRBJ1-5, reads DVKVTQSSRYLVKRTGEKVFLECVQDMDHENMFWYRQDPGLGLRLIYFSYDVKMKEKGDIPEGYSVSREKKERFSLILESASTNQTSMYLCASRTGGFNQPQHFGDGTRLSIL.

This sequence joins TRBV19 and TRBJ1-3; D not certain. V lost 5 bases and J 1 base, leaving 6 bases between the germline ends. Germline values: CDR1 LNHDA, CDR2 SQIVND (reference sequence). This CDR3 has 13 amino acids. The CDR3 coding sequence is TGTGCCAGTAGTGAGACTTCTGGAAACACCATATATTTT. It translates to CASSETSGNTIYF.

The DNA of the CDR3 is TGTGCCAGCAGCGTAAATCAGGGGGATACTGAAGCTTTCTTT. Amino acid sequence: CASSVNQGDTEAFF. The chain joins TRBV9 to TRBJ1-1, with 7 bases that match TRBD1. Germline CDR1 reads SGDLS; CDR2 reads YYNGEE. The CDR3 length is 14 residues. With 1 base clipped from V and 5 bases from J, the junction kept 5 bases outside the gene matches.

DNA for the CDR3: TGTGCCTTCTCCTTCGGGGGCACTGAAGCTTTCTTT. As protein: CAFSFGGTEAFF. The chain has TRBV30 and TRBJ1-1, with a possible D match to TRBD1 (5 bases). Trimming shortened V by 7 bases and J by 4 bases, and 13 bases separated the two germline ends. CDR1 and CDR2 (germline): GTSNPN, SVGIG (reference sequence). This CDR3 is built from 12 residues.

This clone was found once. The chain is built from TRBV23-1 and TRBJ1-3; no clear D. TRBV23-1 is filed as an ORF, its function uncertain. The germline V and J ends were trimmed by 0 bases and 0 bases, with 15 bases remaining between them. The CDR3 covers 18 residues. The CDR3 loop reads CASSQSHRHLRSGNTIYF. CDR3 bases: TGCGCCAGCAGTCAATCCCACCGTCATCTACGCTCTGGAAACACCATATATTTT.

The CDR3 region is CASSLPSLIAGGPKETQYF. The CDR3 DNA is TGCGCCAGCAGCTTACCATCCTTAATCGCGGGGGGGCCAAAAGAGACCCAGTACTTC. V and J are TRBV5-1 and TRBJ2-5, with 9 bases that match TRBD2. J was trimmed by 3 bases and V by 2 bases; bases with no gene match: 17. The CDR3 spans 19 residues. Germline assignment: CDR1 SGHRS and CDR2 YFSETQ.

This chain uses TRBV9 with TRBJ2-5, with 8 bases identical to TRBD2. CDR3 length equals 14 residues. V dropped 2 bases and J dropped 3; count of bases not matched to a gene: 3. The germline V gene encodes CDR1 SGDLS and CDR2 YYNGEE. CDR3 in amino acids: CASSVSTSEETQYF. DNA of the CDR3: TGTGCCAGCAGCGTTTCGACTAGCGAAGAGACCCAGTACTTC.